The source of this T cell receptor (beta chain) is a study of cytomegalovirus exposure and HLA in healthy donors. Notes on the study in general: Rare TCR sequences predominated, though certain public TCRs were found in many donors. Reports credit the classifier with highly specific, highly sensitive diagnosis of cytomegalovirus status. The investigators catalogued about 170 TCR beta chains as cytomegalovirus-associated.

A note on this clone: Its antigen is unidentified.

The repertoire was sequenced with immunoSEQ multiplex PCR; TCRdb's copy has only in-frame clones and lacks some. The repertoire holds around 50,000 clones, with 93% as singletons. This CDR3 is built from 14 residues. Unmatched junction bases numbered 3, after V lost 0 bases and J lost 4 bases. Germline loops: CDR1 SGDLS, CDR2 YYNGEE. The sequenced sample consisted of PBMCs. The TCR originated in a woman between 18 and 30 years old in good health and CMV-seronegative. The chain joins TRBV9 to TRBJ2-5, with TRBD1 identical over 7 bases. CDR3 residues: CASSVGQGLETQYF. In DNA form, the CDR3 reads TGTGCCAGCAGCGTAGGACAGGGCTTAGAGACCCAGTACTTC.